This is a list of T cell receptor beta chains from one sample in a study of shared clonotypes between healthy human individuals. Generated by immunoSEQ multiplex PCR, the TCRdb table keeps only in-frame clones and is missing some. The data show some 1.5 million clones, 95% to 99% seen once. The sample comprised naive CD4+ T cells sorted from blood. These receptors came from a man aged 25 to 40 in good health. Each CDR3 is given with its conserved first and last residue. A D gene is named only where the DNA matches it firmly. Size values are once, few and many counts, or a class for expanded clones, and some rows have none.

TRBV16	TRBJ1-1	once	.	CASSPGNPPQDEAFF	TGTGCCAGCAGCCCCGGAAATCCCCCACAGGATGAAGCTTTCTTT
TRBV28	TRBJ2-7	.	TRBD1	CASRVDRGVPYEQYF	TGTGCCAGCAGGGTCGACAGGGGGGTCCCCTACGAGCAGTACTTC
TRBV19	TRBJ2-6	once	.	CATHGRGANVLTF	TGTGCCACCCACGGCAGGGGGGCCAACGTCCTGACTTTC
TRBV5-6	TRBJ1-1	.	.	CASSFLRLRTSLNTEAFF	TGTGCCAGCAGCTTCCTGCGCCTACGTACCTCTTTGAACACTGAAGCTTTCTTT
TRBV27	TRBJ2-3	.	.	CASSFGLDTDTQYF	TGTGCCAGCAGTTTTGGCTTAGACACAGATACGCAGTATTTT
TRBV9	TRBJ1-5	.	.	CASSADGDQPQHF	TGTGCCAGCAGCGCAGACGGGGATCAGCCCCAGCATTTT
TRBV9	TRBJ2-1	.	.	CASSVGLNNEQFF	TGTGCCAGCAGCGTAGGACTGAACAATGAGCAGTTCTTC
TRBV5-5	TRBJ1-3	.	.	CASSWAGSGNTIYF	TGTGCCAGCAGCTGGGCGGGCTCTGGAAACACCATATATTTT
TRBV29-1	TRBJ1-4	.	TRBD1	CSVSDRVGEKLFF	TGCAGCGTCTCGGACAGGGTTGGCGAAAAACTGTTTTTT
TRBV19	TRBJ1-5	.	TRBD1	CASTKEPGQGFIQPQHF	TGTGCCAGTACCAAAGAACCGGGACAGGGCTTCATTCAGCCCCAGCATTTT
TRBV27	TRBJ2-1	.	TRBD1	CASSLPGQGRSEQFF	TGTGCCAGCAGTTTACCGGGACAGGGAAGGTCTGAGCAGTTCTTC
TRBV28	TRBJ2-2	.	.	CASSLSQGLYTGELFF	TGTGCCAGCAGTTTGTCCCAGGGACTTTACACCGGGGAGCTGTTTTTT
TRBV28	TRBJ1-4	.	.	CASSPTATNEKLFF	TGTGCCAGCAGTCCTACCGCAACTAATGAAAAACTGTTTTTT
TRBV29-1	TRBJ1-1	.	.	CSVGRGDTEAFF	TGCAGCGTTGGGAGGGGGGACACTGAAGCTTTCTTT
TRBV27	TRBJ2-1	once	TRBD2	CASRLAGAGIRSYNEQFF	TGTGCCAGCCGACTAGCGGGAGCAGGAATCCGATCCTACAATGAGCAGTTCTTC